This T cell receptor beta chain was identified in a study of shared clonotypes between healthy human individuals. Turning to the study itself: Ranging from 18 to 49 in age, donors were a couple of women and a few men.

The CDR3 sequence is 18 residues long. V gave up 3 bases and J gave up 3 bases; unmatched junction bases: 13. Per the germline V gene, CDR1 is MNHEY and CDR2 is SMNVEV (reference sequence). CD45RA+ naive and CD45RA-negative memory subsets were separated from CD4+ cells. TCRdb keeps only in-frame clones here, not all; method: immunoSEQ multiplex PCR. Counted here are about 1.5 million clones, roughly 95% occurring once; the ten biggest clones make up more than 0.9%. V gene TRBV27 combines with J gene TRBJ2-7; 11 bases are a match to TRBD2. Sequencing was done on a sample of naive CD4+ T cells sorted from blood. Subset specified: CD45RA+ positively selected. This clonotype was obtained from a man aged 25 to 45 in good health. DNA for the CDR3: TGTGCCAGCAGTTTCCGGCCCGCAGGGACTAGCGGAATCTACGAGCAGTACTTC. It specifies CASSFRPAGTSGIYEQYF.